The following is a TCR beta chain sequence with its context. Antigen: not known. The data derive from a study of shared clonotypes between healthy human individuals. Study observations and caveats: Clonotype sharing among donors, it was expected, would be affected by sequencing depth.

From germline, CDR1 is ENHRY and CDR2 SYGVKD. This CDR3 has 15 amino acids. Trimming left V 3 bases short and J 6 bases short, with 14 bases between. TCRdb's copy holds only in-frame clones and misses some; the assay was immunoSEQ multiplex PCR. The top ten hold approximately 10% of the sample, which has some 350,000 clones, around 67% seen once. Those who donated were healthy HIV-negative adults, with no recent acute infections or vaccinations reported. The sequencing sample was made of memory CD4+ T cells sorted from blood. This sample's subset: CD45RA-negative fraction. The source of this sequence is a man aged 25 to 40 in good health. This rearrangement joins TRBV10-3 to TRBJ2-2, with a tentative D call TRBD1 (5 bases). The CDR3 nucleotides read TGTGCCATCAGTGATGGGCAGGGTGGCGCCGGGGAGCTGTTTTTT. Protein sequence: CAISDGQGGAGELFF.